The entry that follows covers one T cell receptor (beta chain) sequence. These data belong to a study of shared clonotypes between healthy human individuals. Produced via immunoSEQ multiplex PCR; TCRdb's table is partial and in-frame only. The table records hundreds of thousands of clones, around 97% of them present only once. The CDR3 loop spans 17 amino acids. V was trimmed by 1 base and J by 12 bases, leaving 25 bases between them. Germline-derived CDR1 and CDR2 are KGHSH and LQKENI. This chain uses TRBV18 with TRBJ2-4; D might be TRBD1 (5 bases). The receptor's source is a woman in her 30s in good health. The sequencing sample was made of naive CD4+ T cells sorted from blood. As to subset: CD45RA+ positively selected. The CDR3 is CASSPRRSAETDIAQYF. The CDR3 DNA is TGTGCCAGCTCACCACGTCGGAGTGCTGAGACAGATATAGCTCAGTACTTC.